This TCR beta chain was identified in a study of blood T cell repertoires in COVID-19. For the study at large: The United States, Italy and Spain supplied acute and convalescent COVID-19 samples. Nucleic acid was either cDNA or gDNA, and it came from T cells, B-cell-depleted T cells, or PBMCs.

Authors' data handling: Estimation of nucleated cell counts relied on the amplification of reference gene primers. Only in-frame clones appear in the TCRdb table, and some are missing; sequencing was by immunoSEQ multiplex PCR. D and trimming come from the DNA, and the V and J calls and clone size come from that table. This repertoire shows roughly 200,000 clones, less than 90% found once; its top ten account for 18%. What was sequenced was peripheral blood. The receptor's source is a woman of 80 years or more with active or convalescent COVID-19.

The CDR3 protein is CASSLAGVDYEQYF. The CDR3 bases are TGTGCCAGCAGCTTAGCAGGGGTCGACTACGAGCAGTACTTC. The chain carries TRBV7-9 and TRBJ2-7; D may be TRBD1 (5 bases). Germline-derived CDR1 and CDR2 are SEHNR and FQNEAQ (reference sequence). The CDR3 consists of 14 residues. The ends were cut back, 0 bases at V and 3 bases at J, with 9 bases in the middle.